This TCR beta chain appears in the sequencing data of a study of blood T cell repertoires in COVID-19. Original handling: Amplified reference gene primers provided the basis for estimating nucleated cell counts. Sequenced by immunoSEQ multiplex PCR; TCRdb stores in-frame clones only, minus some. The V and J calls and clone size are taken from that table; D and trimming were inferred from the DNA. The table lists some 370,000 clones, around 87% of them singletons, with about 6.8% in the top ten. The germline V gene has CDR1 SGHNT and CDR2 YYREEE (reference sequence). This CDR3 region has 16 residues. V dropped 4 bases and J dropped 6; count of bases not matched to a gene: 11.

The origin of this receptor is a man aged 18 to 30 with active or convalescent COVID-19. This chain joins TRBV5-4 and TRBJ1-5, with 9 bases that match TRBD1. The sample comprised peripheral blood. DNA for the CDR3: TGTGCCAGCAGCCGTCCCGGGACAGGGTTTTGTCAGCCCCAGCATTTT. As protein: CASSRPGTGFCQPQHF. Based on the CDR3 plus reference TRBV5-4 and TRBJ1-5, the full variable domain is ETGVTQSPTHLIKTRGQQVTLRCSSQSGHNTVSWYQQALGQGPQFIFQYYREEENGRGNFPPRFSGLQFPNYSSELNVNALELDDSALYLCASSRPGTGFCQPQHFGDGTRLSIL.